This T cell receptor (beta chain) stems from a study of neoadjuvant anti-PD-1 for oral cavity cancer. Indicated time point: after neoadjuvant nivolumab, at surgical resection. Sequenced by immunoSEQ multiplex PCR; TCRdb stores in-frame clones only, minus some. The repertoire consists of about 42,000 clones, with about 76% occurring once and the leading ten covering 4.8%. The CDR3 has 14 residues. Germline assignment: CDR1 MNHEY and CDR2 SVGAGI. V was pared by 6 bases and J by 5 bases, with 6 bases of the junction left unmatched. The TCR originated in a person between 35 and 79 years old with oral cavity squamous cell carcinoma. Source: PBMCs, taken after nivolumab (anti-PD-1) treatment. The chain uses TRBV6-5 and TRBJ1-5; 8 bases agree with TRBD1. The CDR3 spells CASSLGQGDQPQHF. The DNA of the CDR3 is TGTGCCAGCAGCCTAGGACAGGGAGATCAGCCCCAGCATTTT.